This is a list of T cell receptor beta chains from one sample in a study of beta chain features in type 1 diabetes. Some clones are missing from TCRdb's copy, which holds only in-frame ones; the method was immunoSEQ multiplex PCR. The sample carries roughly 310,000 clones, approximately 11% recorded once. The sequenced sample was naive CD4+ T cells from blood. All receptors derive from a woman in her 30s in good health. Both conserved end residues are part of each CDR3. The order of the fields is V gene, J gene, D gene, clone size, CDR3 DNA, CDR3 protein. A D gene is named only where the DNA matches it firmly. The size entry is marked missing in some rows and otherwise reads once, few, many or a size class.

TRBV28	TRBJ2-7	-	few	TGTGCCAGCAGTGCAGGGGGGTACGAGCAGTACTTC	CASSAGGYEQYF
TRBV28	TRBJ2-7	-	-	TGTGCCAGCAGTCCTCAGCGGGTTCGGTACGAGCAGTACTTC	CASSPQRVRYEQYF
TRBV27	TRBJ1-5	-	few	TGTGCCAGCAGTTTAGCGGGGTACAATCAGCCCCAGCATTTT	CASSLAGYNQPQHF
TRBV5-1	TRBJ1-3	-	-	TGCGCCAGCAGCTTGGCCGGCAGGAACTCTGGAAACACCATATATTTT	CASSLAGRNSGNTIYF
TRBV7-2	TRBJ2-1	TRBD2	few	TGTGCCAGCAGCCCGACCGGGACTAGCGGGAGCAATGAGCAGTTCTTC	CASSPTGTSGSNEQFF
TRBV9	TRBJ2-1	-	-	TGTGCCAGCAGCGTCGTTCCACAAAAAGGGGCTGAGCAGTTCTTC	CASSVVPQKGAEQFF
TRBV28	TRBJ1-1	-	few	TGTGCCAGCAGTTCAGCGCAGGGGAACACTGAAGCTTTCTTT	CASSSAQGNTEAFF
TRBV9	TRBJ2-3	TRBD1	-	TGTGCCAGCAGCGTAGGGACAGGGACTAGCACAGATACGCAGTATTTT	CASSVGTGTSTDTQYF
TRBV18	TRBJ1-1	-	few	TGTGCCAGCTCACCGGGGGGGGCGGACACTGAAGCTTTCTTT	CASSPGGADTEAFF
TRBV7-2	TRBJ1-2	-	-	TGTGCCAGCCTTTACACCGCTTATGGCTACACCTTC	CASLYTAYGYTF
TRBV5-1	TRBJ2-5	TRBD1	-	TGCGCCAGCAGCTTGGGGACAGGAGAAGGAGAGACCCAGTACTTC	CASSLGTGEGETQYF
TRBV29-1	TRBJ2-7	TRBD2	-	TGCAGCGTTGGGGCGGGAGGAAACTACGAGCAGTACTTC	CSVGAGGNYEQYF
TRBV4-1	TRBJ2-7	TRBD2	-	TGCGCCAGCAGCCAAGGGCTGGGACTAGCGTTCTACGAGCAGTACTTC	CASSQGLGLAFYEQYF
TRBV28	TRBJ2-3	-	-	TGTGCCAGCAGTACCCCCCGGGAGATTAGCACAGATACGCAGTATTTT	CASSTPREISTDTQYF
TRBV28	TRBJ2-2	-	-	TGTGCCAGCAGTTTGCACTCGAACACCGGGGAGCTGTTTTTT	CASSLHSNTGELFF
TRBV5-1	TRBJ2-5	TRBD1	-	TGCGCCAGCAGCTTGCTCGGACAGGGGTTGGAGACCCAGTACTTC	CASSLLGQGLETQYF
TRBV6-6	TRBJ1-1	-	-	TGTGCCAGCAGTAGCAGGGGTTTCACTGAAGCTTTCTTT	CASSSRGFTEAFF
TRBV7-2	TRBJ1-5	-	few	TGTGCCAGCAGCTTAGGGGAGGGCGGCGCACAGCCCCAGCATTTT	CASSLGEGGAQPQHF
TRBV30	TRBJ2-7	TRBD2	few	TGTGCCTCCCAGACTAGCGGGCCCTACGAGCAGTACTTC	CASQTSGPYEQYF
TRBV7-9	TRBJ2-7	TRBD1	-	TGTGCCAGCAGCCAAGGACAGGGCTCCTACGAGCAGTACTTC	CASSQGQGSYEQYF
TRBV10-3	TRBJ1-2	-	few	TGTGCCATCAGTGAGTCCAGCTATGGCTACACCTTC	CAISESSYGYTF
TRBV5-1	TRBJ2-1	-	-	TGCGCCAGCAGCTTGGGGGTGGGACTTGGTGAGCAGTTCTTC	CASSLGVGLGEQFF
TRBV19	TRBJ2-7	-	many	TGTGCCACACCGGGAGCTCAAGCCGACGAGCAGTACTTC	CATPGAQADEQYF
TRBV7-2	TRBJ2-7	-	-	TGTGCCAGCGCGGGGTCCTACGAGCAGTACTTC	CASAGSYEQYF
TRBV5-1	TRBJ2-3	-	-	TGCGCCAGCAGCTTGGCCTCGGGGGGCACAGATACGCAGTATTTT	CASSLASGGTDTQYF
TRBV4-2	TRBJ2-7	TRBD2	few	TGTGCCAGCAGCCAAGGACGGCGGGGGAACTCCTACGAGCAGTACTTC	CASSQGRRGNSYEQYF
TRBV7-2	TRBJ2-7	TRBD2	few	TGTGCCAGCAGCTTAGTCTCTAGCGGGGACGCCTACGAGCAGTACTTC	CASSLVSSGDAYEQYF
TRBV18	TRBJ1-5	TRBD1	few	TGTGCCAGCTCAACCGGGACAGGGGTGGGTCAGCCCCAGCATTTT	CASSTGTGVGQPQHF
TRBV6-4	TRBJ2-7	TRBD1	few	TGTGCCAGCAGTGGGGACAGGGCTTACGAGCAGTACTTC	CASSGDRAYEQYF
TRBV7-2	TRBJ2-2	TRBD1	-	TGTGCCAGCAGCTTTGACAGGGTGAACACCGGGGAGCTGTTTTTT	CASSFDRVNTGELFF
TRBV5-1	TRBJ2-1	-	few	TGCGCCAGCAGCTTGTCCGCAGGGAATTACAATGAGCAGTTCTTC	CASSLSAGNYNEQFF
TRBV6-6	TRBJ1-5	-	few	TGTGCCAGCAGTTACTCCAAGGGGTACAATCAGCCCCAGCATTTT	CASSYSKGYNQPQHF
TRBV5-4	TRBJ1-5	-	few	TGTGCCAGCAGCTTTTCGGGGGATCAGCCCCAGCATTTT	CASSFSGDQPQHF
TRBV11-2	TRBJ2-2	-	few	TGTGCCAGCAGCGCTAACCATCTGTTTTTT	CASSANHLFF
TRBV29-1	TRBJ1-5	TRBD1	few	TGCAGCGTTTTACAGGGGACGGGCCAGCCCCAGCATTTT	CSVLQGTGQPQHF
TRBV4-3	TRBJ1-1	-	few	TGCGCCAGCAGCCGGAGGGTAAACACTGAAGCTTTCTTT	CASSRRVNTEAFF
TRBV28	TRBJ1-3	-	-	TGTGCCAGCAGTAAACCCCCGGGCTCTGGAAACACCATATATTTT	CASSKPPGSGNTIYF
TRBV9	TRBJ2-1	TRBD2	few	TGTGCCAGCAGCGGCGTAGCGGGCGCATACAATGAGCAGTTCTTC	CASSGVAGAYNEQFF
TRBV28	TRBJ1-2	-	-	TGTGCCAGCAGTCCCTCCCCCAGCGACGGGGGCTATGGCTACACCTTC	CASSPSPSDGGYGYTF
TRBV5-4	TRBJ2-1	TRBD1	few	TGTGCCAGCAGCCCGAGGACAGGGGCCTCCTACAATGAGCAGTTCTTC	CASSPRTGASYNEQFF
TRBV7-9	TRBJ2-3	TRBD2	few	TGTGCCAGCAGCTTCTCCTCCCTCCTAGCGGGTCCTGGGGGGCAGTATTTT	CASSFSSLLAGPGGQYF
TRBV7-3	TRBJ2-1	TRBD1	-	TGTGCCAGCAGCTTGTACGGGACAGGGAACTACAATGAGCAGTTCTTC	CASSLYGTGNYNEQFF
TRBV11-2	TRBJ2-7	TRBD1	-	TGTGCCAGCAGCTTAGTCGCCGGGACAGGGGACGAGCAGTACTTC	CASSLVAGTGDEQYF
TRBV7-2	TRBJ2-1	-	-	TGTGCCAGCAGCTTAGCTGTTAACTATGAGCAGTTCTTC	CASSLAVNYEQFF
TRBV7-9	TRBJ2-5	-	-	TGTGCCAGCAGCTTAGCGGGGGCGGAGACCCAGTACTTC	CASSLAGAETQYF
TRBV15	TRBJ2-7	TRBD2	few	TGTGCCACCAGCAGCCAGGGACTAGCGGGAGTTGGGGAGCAGTACTTC	CATSSQGLAGVGEQYF
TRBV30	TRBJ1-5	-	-	TGTGCCTGGACATCCTATAGCAATCAGCCCCAGCATTTT	CAWTSYSNQPQHF
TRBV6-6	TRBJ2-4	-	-	TGTGCCAGCAGTTATTCTTCCGGGACAACCAAAAACATTCAGTACTTC	CASSYSSGTTKNIQYF
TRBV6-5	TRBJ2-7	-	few	TGTGCCAGCAGAGGCGGGATGGACGAGCAGTACTTC	CASRGGMDEQYF
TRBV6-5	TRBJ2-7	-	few	TGTGCCAGCAGTATACAGGGCACCTACGAGCAGTACTTC	CASSIQGTYEQYF
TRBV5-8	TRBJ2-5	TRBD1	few	TGTGCCAGCAGCTCTGGACAGGGGTGGGAGACCCAGTACTTC	CASSSGQGWETQYF
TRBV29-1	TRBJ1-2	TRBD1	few	TGCAGCGTTCAACCGGGACAGGGCCGAGCGGACGGCTACACCTTC	CSVQPGQGRADGYTF
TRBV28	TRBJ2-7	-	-	TGTGCCAGCAAGGAAAGGGGGCGGGAAGGCGAGCAGTACTTC	CASKERGREGEQYF
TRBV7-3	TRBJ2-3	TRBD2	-	TGTGCCAGCAGCCTAGCGGGTAGCACAGATACGCAGTATTTT	CASSLAGSTDTQYF
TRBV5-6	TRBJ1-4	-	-	TGTGCCAGCAGCTTAACTCCAGCGACAACTAATGAAAAACTGTTTTTT	CASSLTPATTNEKLFF
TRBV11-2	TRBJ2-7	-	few	TGTGCCAGCAGCTCTTTGACAGAGTTCTACGAGCAGTACTTC	CASSSLTEFYEQYF